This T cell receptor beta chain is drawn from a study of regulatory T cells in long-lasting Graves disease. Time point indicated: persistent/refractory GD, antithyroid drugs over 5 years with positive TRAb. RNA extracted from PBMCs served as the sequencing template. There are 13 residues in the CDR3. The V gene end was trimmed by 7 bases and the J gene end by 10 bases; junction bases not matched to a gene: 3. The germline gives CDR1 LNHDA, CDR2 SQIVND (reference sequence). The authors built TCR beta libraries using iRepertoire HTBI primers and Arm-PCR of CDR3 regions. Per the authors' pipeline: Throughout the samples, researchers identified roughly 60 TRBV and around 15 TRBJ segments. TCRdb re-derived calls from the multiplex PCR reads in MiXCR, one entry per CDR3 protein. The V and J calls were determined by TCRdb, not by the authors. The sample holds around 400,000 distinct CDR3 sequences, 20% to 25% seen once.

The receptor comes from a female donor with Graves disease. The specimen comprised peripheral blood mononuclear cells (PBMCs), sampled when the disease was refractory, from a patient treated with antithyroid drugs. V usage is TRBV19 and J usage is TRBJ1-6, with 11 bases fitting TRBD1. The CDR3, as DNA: TGTGCCAGTAAGGGACAGGGGGACTCACCCCTCCACTTT. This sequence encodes CASKGQGDSPLHF.